This record looks at one TCR beta chain sequence and its context. The specificity of this receptor is unknown. Per-base quality was not reported, and no clone a single base away is much larger than it. The library came from the immunoSEQ multiplex PCR assay. TCRdb carries this immuneACCESS record with in-frame sequences only. Its versions omit some clonotypes, under half of them owing to an unresolved V gene in the studies checked, with the rest unexplained. In all, the sample holds 80,000 to 100,000 clones, and over 85% of those were seen once. Of the sample, about 3% falls within the top ten clones. The data were obtained in a study of control samples from healthy donors and cancer patients (TCRdb year 2020). Spanning cysteine to phenylalanine, the CDR3 consists of 15 amino acids. Only the CDR3 region is kept as DNA, spanning 45 bases read in frame from base 1. Here V drops 0 bases and J drops 8 bases, and the junction holds 7 bases not matched to any gene. CDR1 and CDR2, looked up from the germline V gene, are MNHNS and SASEGT.

This sequence was found in a human donor in good health. The donor label of this sample is uncertain. The material sequenced was blood. The chain joins TRBV6-1 to TRBJ1-2; 9 bases in the middle match TRBD1. DNA sequence: TGTGCCAGCAGTGAAGCGTACAGGGGGCGGGGCGGCTACACCTTC. It translates to CASSEAYRGRGGYTF.